The 18 T cell receptor beta chains presented below share a single source sample, sequenced in a study of OX40 agonist ivuxolimab in advanced cancers. Measured with immunoSEQ multiplex PCR; TCRdb has only the in-frame clones, and not every one. The table lists some 25,000 clones, 70% to 85% of them singletons. Source: CD4+ or CD8+ T cells sorted from blood, taken in a trial of the OX40 agonist ivuxolimab. The source is an adult with an advanced solid tumor such as melanoma, head and neck, liver or kidney cancer.

The chain couples TRBV7-6 to TRBJ1-1, with 7 bases fitting TRBD1. Germline-derived CDR1 and CDR2 are SGHVS and FNYEAQ. Trimming removed 4 bases from V and 3 bases from J; junction bases left unmatched: 5. The CDR3 sequence is 14 residues long. The CDR3 region has the DNA TGTGCCAGCAGCTGGACAGGATCGGACACTGAAGCTTTCTTT. It translates to CASSWTGSDTEAFF.

This clone was counted only a few times. DNA for the CDR3: TGTGCCAGTCGGCGCGGCGGGGAGCAGTACTTC. Translating gives CASRRGGEQYF. The genes are TRBV19 and TRBJ2-7; weak D call: TRBD2 (5 bases). This CDR3 is built from 11 residues. Germline values: CDR1 LNHDA, CDR2 SQIVND (reference sequence). V dropped 8 bases and J dropped 7 bases, with 12 bases sitting between them. Using reference TRBV19 and TRBJ2-7 for the parts outside the CDR3, the full variable domain is DGGITQSPKYLFRKEGQNVTLSCEQNLNHDAMYWYRQDPGQGLRLIYYSQIVNDFQKGDIAEGYSVSREKKESFPLTVTSAQKNPTAFYLCASRRGGEQYFGPGTRLTVT.

The CDR3 sequence is CASSGGQGAARGFADTQYF. DNA of the CDR3: TGCGCCAGCAGCGGGGGACAGGGGGCTGCCAGAGGGTTTGCAGATACGCAGTATTTT. The chain uses TRBV5-1 and TRBJ2-3; 12 bases are a match to TRBD1. The CDR3 contains 19 residues. The germline V gene has CDR1 SGHRS and CDR2 YFSETQ. V shed 4 bases, J shed 4 bases, and the junction held 16 bases outside the gene matches.

The DNA for the CDR3 is TGCGCCAGCAGCATTACTAGCGCGAACACCGGGGAGCTGTTTTTT. It is translated as CASSITSANTGELFF. V and J are TRBV5-1 and TRBJ2-2; 7 bases line up with TRBD2. V was clipped by 4 bases and J by 0 bases; unmatched bases: 3. The length of the CDR3 is 15 residues. The germline V gene encodes CDR1 SGHRS and CDR2 YFSETQ.

By share, this clone ranks as medium-sized (0.01 to 0.1%). V and J are TRBV9 and TRBJ2-3; D possibly corresponds to TRBD2 (6 bases). The germline V and J ends were trimmed by 4 bases and 2 bases, with 14 bases remaining between them. CDR3 size: 15 residues. Germline values: CDR1 SGDLS, CDR2 YYNGEE. CDR3 loop: CASSPEGGDTDTQYF. CDR3 nucleotides: TGTGCCAGCAGCCCAGAGGGCGGGGACACAGATACGCAGTATTTT.

This clone was found once. The chain couples TRBV7-9 to TRBJ1-2; 7 bases match TRBD1. The V gene end was trimmed by 5 bases and the J gene end by 2 bases; junction bases not matched to a gene: 5. The CDR3 length is 14 residues. In germline, CDR1 is SEHNR, CDR2 FQNEAQ (reference sequence). The CDR3 region is CASSPLGQNYGYTF. CDR3 bases: TGTGCCAGCAGCCCGCTGGGACAGAACTATGGCTACACCTTC.

This rearrangement joins TRBV5-5 to TRBJ2-7; the match to TRBD1 covers 7 bases. Germline-derived CDR1 and CDR2 are SGHKS and YYEKEE (reference sequence). This CDR3 has 14 amino acids. The V and J ends lost 0 bases and 3 bases, in that order; junction bases with no gene match: 3. The CDR3 bases are TGTGCCAGCAGCTTGGTGACAGGGTTCTACGAGCAGTACTTC. It specifies CASSLVTGFYEQYF. Looking up the rest from reference TRBV5-5 and TRBJ2-7 gives the full variable domain: DAGVTQSPTHLIKTRGQQVTLRCSPISGHKSVSWYQQVLGQGPQFIFQYYEKEERGRGNFPDRFSARQFPNYSSELNVNALLLGDSALYLCASSLVTGFYEQYFGPGTRLTVT.

The gene calls are TRBV5-4 and TRBJ2-1, with TRBD2 as a possible D gene (6 bases). The V and J ends lost 7 bases and 8 bases respectively, with 22 bases between them. Germline V gene lookup returns CDR1 SGHNT and CDR2 YYREEE (reference sequence). CDR3 length equals 15 residues. The CDR3 loop is CASGSAREDIYEQFF. The CDR3, as DNA: TGTGCCAGCGGATCCGCCAGGGAGGATATCTATGAGCAGTTCTTC.

This rearrangement joins TRBV29-1 to TRBJ2-1; a weak D match, TRBD2 (6 bases). CDR1 SQVTM and CDR2 ANQGSEA come from the germline V gene. The CDR3 has 14 residues. V was shortened by 8 bases and J by 4 bases, with 18 bases between the two germline ends. Here the CDR3 reads CSHEGTQVYNEQFF. The CDR3 nucleotides are TGCAGCCATGAGGGGACTCAGGTATACAATGAGCAGTTCTTC.

By its share, this clone is medium-sized. The rearrangement uses TRBV4-1 and TRBJ2-3, with D uncertain. There are 17 residues in the CDR3. Trimming left V 0 bases short and J 0 bases short, with 13 bases between. Germline CDR1 MGHRA, CDR2 YSYEKL. The CDR3 region is CASSQDPPPASTDTQYF. The CDR3 DNA follows: TGCGCCAGCAGCCAAGATCCACCCCCCGCTAGCACAGATACGCAGTATTTT.

V gene TRBV15 combines with J gene TRBJ2-3; 11 bases are shared with TRBD1. From germline, CDR1 is LNHNV and CDR2 YYDKDF (reference sequence). Trimming took 0 bases from V and 4 from J; bases not matched to a gene: 6. The CDR3 is 17 residues long. The CDR3 nucleotides are TGTGCCACCAGCAGAGAGGCCCCGGGACAGGGGGCAGATACGCAGTATTTT. It codes for CATSREAPGQGADTQYF.

The rearrangement links TRBV4-1 to TRBJ2-7; TRBD2 might be the D (6 bases). CDR3 size: 18 residues. The V gene's germline CDR1 is MGHRA and CDR2 YSYEKL. Trimming left V 2 bases short and J 2 bases short, with 22 bases between. The DNA for the CDR3 is TGCGCCAGCAGCCAACTCAACACCGCCGGGACTCTGACCTACGAGCAGTACTTC. Encoded protein: CASSQLNTAGTLTYEQYF.

The CDR3 DNA reads TGTGCCAGCAGCTTGGGGCCCTCTGAGCAGTTCTTC. Residues: CASSLGPSEQFF. This rearrangement joins TRBV7-6 to TRBJ2-1; D might be TRBD1 (5 bases). The germline V gene has CDR1 SGHVS and CDR2 FNYEAQ. Trimming cost V 3 bases and J 9 bases, with 9 bases left between them. CDR3 length equals 12 residues.

As for this clone: Compared with germline, one end of the junction differs, possibly owing to a read error. The chain uses TRBV19 and TRBJ2-7; the D gene is possibly TRBD1 (5 bases). CDR3 size: 13 residues. Germline assignment: CDR1 LNHDA and CDR2 SQIVND (reference sequence). The CDR3 loop reads CASSVDRTYEQYF. The CDR3 nucleotides are TGTGCCAGTAGTGTAGACAGAACCTACGAGCAGTACTTC.

The rearrangement uses TRBV6-1 and TRBJ2-7; TRBD1 aligns across 7 bases. Trimming cost V 0 bases and J 0 bases; bases outside gene matches: 8. Per the germline V gene, CDR1 is MNHNS and CDR2 is SASEGT. There are 17 residues in the CDR3. The CDR3 protein is CASSEAETGWYSYEQYF. CDR3 bases: TGTGCCAGCAGTGAAGCGGAGACAGGGTGGTACTCCTACGAGCAGTACTTC.

The chain uses TRBV13 and TRBJ2-7; TRBD1 matches at 9 bases. Germline CDR1 PRHDT, CDR2 FYEKMQ (reference sequence). The CDR3 is 15 residues long. V was pared by 4 bases and J by 3 bases, with 7 bases of the junction left unmatched. As DNA, the CDR3 is TGTGCCAGCAGCTGGACGGGACAGGGTCACTACGAGCAGTACTTC. Amino acids: CASSWTGQGHYEQYF.

A few counts support this clone. The chain employs TRBV29-1 and TRBJ2-2, with D perhaps matching TRBD1 (5 bases). CDR1 is SQVTM and CDR2 is ANQGSEA in the germline V gene. With 2 bases removed from V and 1 base from J, the gap between germline ends came to 8 bases. This CDR3 has 14 residues. CDR3 in amino acids: CSVERQKNTGELFF. DNA of the CDR3: TGCAGCGTTGAAAGACAGAAGAACACCGGGGAGCTGTTTTTT.

The CDR3 nucleotides are TGTGCCAGCGGTTATGCAGATACGCAGTATTTT. Translated: CASGYADTQYF. The chain couples TRBV27 to TRBJ2-3, with D unclear. Germline V CDR1 and CDR2: MNHEY, SMNVEV (reference sequence). V dropped 8 bases and J dropped 4 bases, with 7 bases sitting between them. The CDR3 contains 11 residues.